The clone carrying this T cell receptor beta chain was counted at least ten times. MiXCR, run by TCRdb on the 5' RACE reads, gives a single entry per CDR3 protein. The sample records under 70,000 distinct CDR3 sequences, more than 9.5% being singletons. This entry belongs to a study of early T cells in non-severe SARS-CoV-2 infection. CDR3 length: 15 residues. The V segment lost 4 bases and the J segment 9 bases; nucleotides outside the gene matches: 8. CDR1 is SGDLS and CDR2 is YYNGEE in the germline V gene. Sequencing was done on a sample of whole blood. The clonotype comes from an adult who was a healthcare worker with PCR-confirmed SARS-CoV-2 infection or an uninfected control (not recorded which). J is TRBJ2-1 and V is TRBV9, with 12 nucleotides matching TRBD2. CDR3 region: CASSSTSGSFGEQFF. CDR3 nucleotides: TGTGCCAGCAGCTCGACTAGCGGGAGTTTTGGTGAGCAGTTCTTC. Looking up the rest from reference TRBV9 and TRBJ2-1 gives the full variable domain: DSGVTQTPKHLITATGQRVTLRCSPRSGDLSVYWYQQSLDQGLQFLIQYYNGEERAKGNILERFSAQQFPDLHSELNLSSLELGDSALYFCASSSTSGSFGEQFFGPGTRLTVL.